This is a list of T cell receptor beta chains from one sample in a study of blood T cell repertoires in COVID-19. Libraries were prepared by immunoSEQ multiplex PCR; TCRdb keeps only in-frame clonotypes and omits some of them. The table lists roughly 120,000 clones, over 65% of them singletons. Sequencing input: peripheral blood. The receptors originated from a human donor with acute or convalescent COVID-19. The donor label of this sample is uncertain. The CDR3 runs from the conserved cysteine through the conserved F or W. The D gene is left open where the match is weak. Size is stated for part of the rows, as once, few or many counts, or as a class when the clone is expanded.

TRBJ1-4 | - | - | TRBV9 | TGTGCCAGCAGCGTAGAGATGGGGCTGGGTGAAAAACTGTTTTTT | CASSVEMGLGEKLFF
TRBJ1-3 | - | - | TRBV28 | TGTGCCAGCAAAGTGGGGAGCTCTGGAAACACCATATATTTT | CASKVGSSGNTIYF
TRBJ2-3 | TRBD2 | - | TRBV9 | TGTGCCAGCAGCGAAGGTCTAGCGGGGGGAACTAGCACAGATACGCAGTATTTT | CASSEGLAGGTSTDTQYF
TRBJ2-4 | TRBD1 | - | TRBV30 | TGTGCCTGGAGGGGACAGGGAGTAAACACTCAGTACTTC | CAWRGQGVNTQYF
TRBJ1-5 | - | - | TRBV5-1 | TGCGCCAGCAGCTTTCAGGCCGGACAGCCCCAGCATTTT | CASSFQAGQPQHF
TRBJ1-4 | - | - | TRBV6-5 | TGTGCCAGCAAGGAGGTAGCAACTAATGAAAAACTGTTTTTT | CASKEVATNEKLFF
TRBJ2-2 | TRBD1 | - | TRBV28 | TGTGCCAGCAGCCCAACAGGGGGTTGGTCCGGGGAGCTGTTTTTT | CASSPTGGWSGELFF
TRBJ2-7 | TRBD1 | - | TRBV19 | TGTGCCAGTGGCAACAGGGGCCACGAGCAGTACTTC | CASGNRGHEQYF
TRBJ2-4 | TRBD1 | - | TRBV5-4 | TGTGCCAGCAGCTTGGCAGGGGGAAAAAACATTCAGTACTTC | CASSLAGGKNIQYF
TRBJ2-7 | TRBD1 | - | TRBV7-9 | TGTGCCAGCAGCCTACAGGGGCTCTACGAGCAGTACTTC | CASSLQGLYEQYF
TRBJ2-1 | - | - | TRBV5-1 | TGCGCCAGCAGCTTGGAGAGCGAGATGCAGTTCTTC | CASSLESEMQFF
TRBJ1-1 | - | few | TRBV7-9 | TGTGCCAGCAGCTTAGCTGCAGGAGGGAACACTGAAGCTTTCTTT | CASSLAAGGNTEAFF
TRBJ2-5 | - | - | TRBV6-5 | TGTGCCAGCAGTCGAAGGGGAGGTCAAGAGACCCAGTACTTC | CASSRRGGQETQYF
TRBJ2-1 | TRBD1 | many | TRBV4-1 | TGCGCCAGCAGCCAAGTAGGGACAGGGTGGGGGAATGAGCAGTTCTTC | CASSQVGTGWGNEQFF
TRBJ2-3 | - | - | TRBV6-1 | TGTGCCAGCAGTGAACAAAGGGGAGATACGCAGTATTTT | CASSEQRGDTQYF
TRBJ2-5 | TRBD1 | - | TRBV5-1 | TGCGCCAGCAGTTCACAGGGGGCCCTTTGGGAGACCCAGTACTTC | CASSSQGALWETQYF
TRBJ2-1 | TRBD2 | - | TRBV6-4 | TGTGCCAGCAGCGAACTAGCGGGAACCTACAATGAGCAGTTCTTC | CASSELAGTYNEQFF
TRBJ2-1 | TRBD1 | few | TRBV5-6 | TGTGCCAGCAGCTCAACAGGGGGCGCGTACGATGAGCAGTTCTTC | CASSSTGGAYDEQFF
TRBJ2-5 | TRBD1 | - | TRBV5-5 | TGTGCCAGCAGCGACGGACAGGGCGGTCCAAGGACCCAGTACTTC | CASSDGQGGPRTQYF
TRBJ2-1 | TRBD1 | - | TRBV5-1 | TGCGCCAGCAGCTTGGGACAGGGGGTTTACAATGAGCAGTTCTTC | CASSLGQGVYNEQFF
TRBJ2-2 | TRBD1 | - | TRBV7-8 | TGTGCCAGCAGCTCATCCACAGGGGGCCAGACCGGGGAGCTGTTTTTT | CASSSSTGGQTGELFF
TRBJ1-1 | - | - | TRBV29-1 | TGCAGCGGAATACAGGGATCTGAAGCTTTCTTT | CSGIQGSEAFF
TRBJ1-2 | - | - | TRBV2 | TGTGCCAGCAGTGAAGCCAGGGCCAGGGGACATGGCTACACCTTC | CASSEARARGHGYTF
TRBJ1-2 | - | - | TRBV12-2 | TGTGCAAGTCGCTTAGCGTTGGCGAGGGGGGGCTACACCTTC | CASRLALARGGYTF
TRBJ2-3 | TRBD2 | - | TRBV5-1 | TGCGCCAGCAGCTTGTCAGGACTAGCGCGGGGGATGGAAGATACGCAGTATTTT | CASSLSGLARGMEDTQYF
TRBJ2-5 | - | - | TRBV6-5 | TGTGCCAGCAGCGAGTCCGTTCGACAGTTGGAGACCCAGTACTTC | CASSESVRQLETQYF
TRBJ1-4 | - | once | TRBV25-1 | TGTGCCAGCAGTGAATTCAGGACAACTAATGAAAAACTGTTTTTT | CASSEFRTTNEKLFF
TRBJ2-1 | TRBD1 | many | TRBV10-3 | TGTGCCATCAGTGAGACGACAGGGTACAATGAGCAGTTCTTC | CAISETTGYNEQFF
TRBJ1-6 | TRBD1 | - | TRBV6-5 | TGTGCCAGCAACATGGACAGGGTGGTTTCACCCCTCCACTTT | CASNMDRVVSPLHF
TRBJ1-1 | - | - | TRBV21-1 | TGTGCCAGCAGCAAAAAGTGCGTCCCTCTACTTGAAGCTTTCTTT | CASSKKCVPLLEAFF
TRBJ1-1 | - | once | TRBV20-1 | TGCAGTCCCTGGGGGGACGCTGAAGCTTTCTTT | CSPWGDAEAFF
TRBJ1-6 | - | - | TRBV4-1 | TGCGCCAGCAGCCAGGGGGCCGCATATAATTCACCCCTCCACTTT | CASSQGAAYNSPLHF
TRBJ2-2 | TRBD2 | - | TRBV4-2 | TGTGCCAGCAGCCAAGAGGTAGCGGGGGGGCAGGGGGAGCTGTTTTTT | CASSQEVAGGQGELFF
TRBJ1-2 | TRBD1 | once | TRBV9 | TGTGCCAGCAGCCCACGCCGGACAGGAGCGGGCTACACCTTC | CASSPRRTGAGYTF
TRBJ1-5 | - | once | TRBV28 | TGTGCCAGCAGCTCCGGGACACCGTATCAGCCCCAGCATTTT | CASSSGTPYQPQHF
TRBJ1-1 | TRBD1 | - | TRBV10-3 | TGTGCCATCAGACAGGGGGCGTTGGGCACTGAAGCTTTCTTT | CAIRQGALGTEAFF
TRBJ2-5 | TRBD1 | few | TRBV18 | TGTGCCAGCTCACCACCCGCTCGCAGGACAGGGGTATCGGGAGAGACCCAGTACTTC | CASSPPARRTGVSGETQYF
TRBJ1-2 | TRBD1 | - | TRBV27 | TGTGCCAGCAGTTTCGGACAGGAGTATGGCTACACCTTC | CASSFGQEYGYTF
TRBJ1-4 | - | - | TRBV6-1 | TGTGCCAGCAGTGGGGAACTACAGGGTTTGCATGAAAAACTGTTTTTT | CASSGELQGLHEKLFF
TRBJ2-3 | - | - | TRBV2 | TGTGCCAGCAGTGAAGTGTATAGCACAGATACGCAGTATTTT | CASSEVYSTDTQYF
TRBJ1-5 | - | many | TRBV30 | TGTGCCTGGAGTTACGGTAGCAATCAGCCCCAGCATTTT | CAWSYGSNQPQHF
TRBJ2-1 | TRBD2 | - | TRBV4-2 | TGTGCCAGCAGCCAGCGGGGGGACTCCTACAATGAGCAGTTCTTC | CASSQRGDSYNEQFF
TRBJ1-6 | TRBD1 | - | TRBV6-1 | TGTGCCAGCAGTGAACTCCCGAGACAGGGTTCGGGGCCCCTCCACTTT | CASSELPRQGSGPLHF
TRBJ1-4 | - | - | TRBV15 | TGTGCCACCAGCTTCCACAGAGGGGTAGGAGGGACTAATGAAAAACTGTTTTTT | CATSFHRGVGGTNEKLFF
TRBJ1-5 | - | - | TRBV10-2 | TGCGCCAGCAGGGGTGAAGGGGCGAATCAGCCCCAGCATTTT | CASRGEGANQPQHF
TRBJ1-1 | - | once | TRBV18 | TGTGCCAGCTCACCGGATAGAGGGAGAACTGAAGCTTTCTTT | CASSPDRGRTEAFF